In its sample, the clone carrying this T cell receptor beta chain was seen once. The source of the sample is a study of blood T cell repertoires in COVID-19. Study-wide background: Whether acute or convalescent, the COVID-19 samples came from the United States, Italy and Spain. PBMCs, B-cell-depleted T cells, or T cells were the source of the cDNA or gDNA that made up the material.

The CDR3 is 14 residues long. The germline CDR1 and CDR2 sequences are MNHEY and SMNVEV (reference sequence). V was trimmed by 5 bases and J by 4 bases, leaving 9 bases between them. Original processing methods: Amplification with reference gene primers provided the estimates of nucleated cell counts. Data came from immunoSEQ multiplex PCR; TCRdb stores just in-frame clones and leaves some out. Clone size and V and J calls were adopted from that table, with D and trimming inferred from the DNA. The sample has more than 30,000 clones, approximately 93% seen once. This clonotype originated in a human donor with active COVID-19. The donor label of this sample is uncertain. V gene TRBV27 combines with J gene TRBJ2-6; unclear D gene. The sequencing sample was made of peripheral blood. Here the CDR3 DNA reads TGTGCCAGCAGTCGCTTAGTGGGGGCCAACGTCCTGACTTTC. This gives the protein CASSRLVGANVLTF.